This T cell receptor (beta chain) is from a study of CD8 T cells in Susac syndrome. It was with random hexamers that roughly 0.45 to 1 ug RNA was reverse transcribed. TCRdb called the immunoSEQ multiplex PCR reads again in MiXCR, with one record for every CDR3 protein. The sample has some 300,000 distinct CDR3 sequences, around 85% seen once; the top ten hold around 0.2%. Trimming took off 1 base at V and 3 bases at J, with 12 bases between the two ends. The V gene's germline CDR1 is SQVTM and CDR2 ANQGSEA. This CDR3 contains 15 residues. Sequencing of TCR beta, carried out with a high-throughput approach, was applied to CD8+ and CD4+ T cells from the blood.

This sequence originates from a human donor with multiple sclerosis. This chain uses TRBV29-1 with TRBJ2-2, with D possibly being TRBD1 (5 bases). The specimen sequenced was CD8+ T cells from PBMCs. In DNA, the CDR3 is TGCAGCGTTGAAGCAGGGAATGTGGACACCGGGGAGCTGTTTTTT. Its protein product is CSVEAGNVDTGELFF.